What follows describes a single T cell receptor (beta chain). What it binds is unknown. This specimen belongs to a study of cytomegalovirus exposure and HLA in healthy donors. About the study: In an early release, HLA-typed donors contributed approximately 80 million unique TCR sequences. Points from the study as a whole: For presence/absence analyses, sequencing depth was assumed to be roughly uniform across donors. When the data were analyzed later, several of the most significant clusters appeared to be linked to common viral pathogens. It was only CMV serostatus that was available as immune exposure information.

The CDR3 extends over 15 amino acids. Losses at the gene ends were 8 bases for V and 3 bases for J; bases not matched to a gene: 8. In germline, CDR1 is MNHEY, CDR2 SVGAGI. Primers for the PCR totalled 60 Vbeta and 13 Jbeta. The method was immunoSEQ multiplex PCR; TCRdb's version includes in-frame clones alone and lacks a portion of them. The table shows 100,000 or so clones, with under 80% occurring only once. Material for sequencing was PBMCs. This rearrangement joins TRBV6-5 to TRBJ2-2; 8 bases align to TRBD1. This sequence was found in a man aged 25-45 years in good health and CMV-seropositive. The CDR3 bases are TGTGCCAGCGGACAACAGGGGGTGGACACCGGGGAGCTGTTTTTT. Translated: CASGQQGVDTGELFF.